This TCR beta chain was identified in a study of blood T cell repertoires in COVID-19. The method was immunoSEQ multiplex PCR; TCRdb's version includes in-frame clones alone and lacks a portion of them. Seen here are around 130,000 clones, 80% to 90% observed once, and the top ten hold roughly a sixth. Trimming cost V 3 bases and J 0 bases; bases outside gene matches: 5. Per the germline V gene, CDR1 is LNHDA and CDR2 is SQIVND (reference sequence). CDR3 size: 15 residues. This TCR was recovered from a man aged 45 to 65 with active or convalescent COVID-19. Sequencing was carried out using peripheral blood. This sequence joins TRBV19 and TRBJ2-7; 7 bases fit TRBD2. The CDR3 coding sequence is TGTGCCAGTAGTATTCGGCGGGGGAGCTCCTACGAGCAGTACTTC. It yields the protein CASSIRRGSSYEQYF.